The clone carrying this T cell receptor (beta chain) was counted ten times or more. Its antigen is currently unknown. With 6 bases clipped from V and 2 bases from J, the junction kept 3 bases outside the gene matches. There are 14 residues in the CDR3. cDNA molecules, individually, were tagged with unique molecular identifiers. TCRdb re-called the 5' RACE reads with MiXCR, one entry per CDR3 protein. This table holds about 63,000 distinct CDR3 sequences, roughly 13% found once. The sample originates from a study of early T cells in non-severe SARS-CoV-2 infection. Study overall: The authors sequenced bulk RNA from unsorted whole blood, leaving chains unpaired. Study outcomes and limitations: Private and CD4 specificities were missed by VDJdb matching, skewed to anti-spike CD8.

This TCR was sampled from an adult who was a healthcare worker with PCR-confirmed SARS-CoV-2 infection or an uninfected control (not recorded which). V gene TRBV12-3 or TRBV12-4 combines with J gene TRBJ1-2; 10 positions match TRBD1. The sequenced sample was whole blood. The CDR3 loop is CASSWTGGNYGYTF. CDR3 nucleotides: TGTGCCAGCAGCTGGACAGGGGGAAACTATGGCTACACCTTC.